This paragraph reports one T cell receptor beta chain. Authors' processing steps: Amplification of reference gene primers provided the estimated nucleated cell counts. Profiled with immunoSEQ multiplex PCR; TCRdb holds only in-frame clones, not every one. That table furnishes V, J and clone size, whereas the DNA furnished D and trimming. The table shows 100,000 to 150,000 clones, with more than 75% occurring only once. These data come from a study of blood T cell repertoires in COVID-19. The wider study: COVID-19 samples, acute and convalescent, were from the United States, Italy and Spain. Sources were T cells, B-cell-depleted T cells, or PBMCs; the material itself was cDNA or gDNA.

The TCR comes from a human donor in a cohort sampled during active COVID-19. Sequencing input: peripheral blood.

The chain's CDR3 is CASSPRDRYEQYF. CDR3 sequence (DNA): TGTGCCAGCAGTCCCAGAGACAGGTACGAGCAGTACTTC. The chain is built from TRBV27 and TRBJ2-7; a weak D match, TRBD1 (6 bases). Trimming cost V 5 bases and J 4 bases, with 12 bases left between them. The CDR3 covers 13 residues. The V gene's germline CDR1 is MNHEY and CDR2 SMNVEV (reference sequence).